This passage covers 2 T cell receptor beta chains from one sample sequenced in a study of T cells expressing NK-cell markers (dated by TCRdb to 2018 to 2020). Libraries were constructed by 5' RACE. Sequencing instrument: Illumina HiSeq 2000. Following reprocessing of the reads by TCRdb, the data hold one row per CDR3 protein sequence and no DNA is available. For this sample, the table gives 500,000 to 700,000 distinct CDR3 sequences. The ten top clones hold 3% to 4.5% of the sample. The source material was blood T cells: a sorted CD56 or NKG2C T cell subset, CD4+ or CD8+ T cells, or bulk PBMC T cells (not recorded which). These TCRs come from a man between 18 and 35 years old in good health. Donor details come from another sample of the same person, matched by shared clones.

The J gene is TRBJ2-3, the V gene TRBV28. The CDR3 is 13 residues long. The germline V gene has CDR1 MDHEN and CDR2 SYDVKM. The CDR3 here is CASSNYPATRQYF.

The rearrangement links TRBV11-2 to TRBJ2-1; TCRdb picks TRBD2, but there is no DNA to check that call. The germline gives CDR1 SGHAT, CDR2 FQNNGV. This CDR3 has 16 residues. CDR3 region: CASSEGDGSSYNEQFF.